This T cell receptor (beta chain) was sequenced in a study of cytomegalovirus exposure and HLA in healthy donors. This PCR relied on a set of 60 Vbeta primers and 13 Jbeta primers. Only in-frame clones appear in the TCRdb table, and some are missing; sequencing was by immunoSEQ multiplex PCR. In total, the table holds approximately 110,000 clones. Germline values: CDR1 MGHDK, CDR2 SYGVNS. Germline trimming cut 2 bases from V and 6 bases from J; bases unmatched to any gene: 8. This CDR3 contains 15 residues. The V call is TRBV25-1, the J call TRBJ1-1; 8 bases fit TRBD1. This TCR derives from a man younger than 30 in good health and CMV-seronegative. The sample comprised PBMCs. The CDR3 sequence is CASSEPGQVSAEAFF. In DNA, the CDR3 is TGTGCCAGCAGTGAACCGGGACAGGTGAGCGCTGAAGCTTTCTTT.